This T cell receptor beta chain was found in a study of blood T cell repertoires in COVID-19. On the study more broadly: Samples representing acute and convalescent COVID-19 were sourced from the United States, Italy and Spain.

Generated by immunoSEQ multiplex PCR, the TCRdb table keeps only in-frame clones and is missing some. The sample lists 110,000 or so clones; just under 90% were seen once. In germline, CDR1 is LNHDA, CDR2 SQIVND (reference sequence). V shed 1 base, J shed 0 bases, and the junction held 9 bases outside the gene matches. This CDR3 region has 20 residues. Sequencing was carried out using peripheral blood. V usage is TRBV19 and J usage is TRBJ1-4; 12 nucleotides agree with TRBD1. The clonotype was recovered from a woman between 45 and 60 years old with acute or convalescent COVID-19. CDR3 residues: CASSIVGQGAFGTTNEKLFF. The CDR3, as DNA: TGTGCCAGTAGTATAGTGGGACAGGGGGCGTTCGGAACAACTAATGAAAAACTGTTTTTT.